The 12 T cell receptor beta chains listed next were all sequenced from one sample in a study of T-cell reconstitution after alpha-beta-depleted transplantation in children. Unique molecular identifiers featured in how the TCRbeta library was prepared. MiXCR, applied by TCRdb to the PCR reads, yields one record per CDR3 protein. In the table there are around 480,000 distinct CDR3 sequences, 30% to 35% of which are singletons. Source: PBMCs from the stem cell graft donor, taken from the stem cell graft. These receptor sequences come from a human donor who donated a stem cell graft to a child with aplastic anemia.

The sample holds a few counts of this clonotype. V gene TRBV27 combines with J gene TRBJ1-5, with TRBD1 matching 7 bases. This CDR3 has 15 amino acids. V lost 5 bases and J lost 2; bases outside the gene matches: 6. The germline CDR1 and CDR2 sequences are MNHEY and SMNVEV (reference sequence). This chain's CDR3 is CASSVKTGGNQPQHF. CDR3 coding DNA: TGTGCCAGCAGTGTCAAAACAGGGGGCAATCAGCCCCAGCATTTT.

The V and J genes are TRBV18 and TRBJ2-7; TRBD2 matches at 9 bases. The CDR3 contains 13 residues. Germline values: CDR1 KGHSH, CDR2 LQKENI. The V gene end was trimmed by 2 bases and the J gene end by 5 bases; junction bases not matched to a gene: 1. CDR3 sequence: CASSPGTSNEQYV. The CDR3 DNA is TGTGCCAGCTCACCAGGGACTAGCAACGAGCAGTACGTC.

The gene calls are TRBV20-1 and TRBJ2-3; 13 nucleotides line up with TRBD2. The CDR3 loop spans 18 amino acids. V trimming: 6 bases; J trimming: 0 bases; junction bases outside the gene matches: 12. From germline, CDR1 is DFQATT and CDR2 SNEGSKA (reference sequence). The CDR3 DNA sequence: TGCAGTGCCGCGGGACTAGCGGGGAGTGGGTTTAGCACAGATACGCAGTATTTT. Its protein product is CSAAGLAGSGFSTDTQYF.

Remarks on this clonotype: Germline and junction disagree at one end, which may indicate a read error. V gene TRBV12-3 or TRBV12-4 combines with J gene TRBJ2-2, with 7 bases aligning to TRBD1. This CDR3 is built from 14 residues. The CDR3 DNA reads TGTGCCAGCAGGGGACAGCCTAACACGGGGGAGCTGTTTTTT. Protein sequence: CASRGQPNTGELFF.

Only a few counts were recorded for this clonotype. The rearrangement links TRBV12-3 or TRBV12-4 to TRBJ1-2; D gene uncertain. The ends were cut back, 1 base at V and 2 bases at J, with 11 bases in the middle. This CDR3 comprises 15 residues. This CDR3 is CASSLGGQLNYGYTF. The CDR3 DNA follows: TGTGCCAGCAGTTTAGGTGGGCAGTTAAACTATGGCTACACCTTC.

The V and J genes are TRBV30 and TRBJ1-2; possible D gene TRBD1, 6 bases. Germline values: CDR1 GTSNPN, CDR2 SVGIG (reference sequence). This CDR3 has 18 amino acids. V was cut by 2 bases and J by 5 bases, with 27 bases left in between. DNA for the CDR3: TGTGCCTGGAGTACGACCCAGGCCTTCTCTTCCAGGGGATATGGCTACACCTTC. Translating it yields CAWSTTQAFSSRGYGYTF.

This chain joins TRBV3-1 and TRBJ1-1; D not certain. CDR3 size: 13 residues. Germline V gene sequence: CDR1 LGHDT, CDR2 YNNKEL (reference sequence). Trimming cost V 2 bases and J 11 bases, with 15 bases left between them. The CDR3 sequence: CASSQSRESGAFF. For the CDR3, the DNA is TGTGCCAGCAGCCAATCTCGCGAGAGTGGGGCTTTCTTT.

This clonotype was observed a few times. The chain recombines TRBV7-2 with TRBJ2-5; D gene uncertain. Germline values: CDR1 SGHTA, CDR2 FQGNSA. The CDR3 totals 15 residues. Deletions cut 2 bases from V and 3 bases from J, with 13 bases between. CDR3 coding DNA: TGTGCCAGCAGCTTATCTCTGAGACCAGAAGAGACCCAGTACTTC. Translated, it gives CASSLSLRPEETQYF.

This chain links TRBV7-6 with TRBJ2-7; TRBD1 agrees at 10 bases. Germline V lookup: CDR1 SGHVS, CDR2 FNYEAQ. The CDR3 has 15 residues. Trimming cost V 1 base and J 7 bases; bases outside gene matches: 7. The CDR3 nucleotides are TGTGCCAGCAGCTTAGGGGCCGACAGGGGGCAAGAGCAGTACTTC. Translated, it gives CASSLGADRGQEQYF.

The V and J genes are TRBV5-6 and TRBJ1-5; 8 bases line up with TRBD1. The ends lost 2 bases at V and 2 bases at J; junction bases unmatched: 12. CDR3 length: 18 residues. The V gene's germline CDR1 is SGHDT and CDR2 YYEEEE. The CDR3 DNA is TGTGCCAGCAGCTTTGGCCAGGGGGCTGTTGGCGGCAATCAGCCCCAGCATTTT. Translation gives CASSFGQGAVGGNQPQHF.

This clonotype turned up a few times. The rearrangement joins TRBV20-1 to TRBJ2-7; the D gene could be TRBD1 or TRBD2 (5 bases each). V lost 3 bases and J lost 3, with 21 bases in between. The CDR3 has 16 amino acids. The germline V gene has CDR1 DFQATT and CDR2 SNEGSKA (reference sequence). The CDR3 sequence: CSASDDLAGTLYEQYF. Here the CDR3 DNA reads TGCAGTGCTAGTGACGACTTGGCTGGGACCCTCTACGAGCAGTACTTC.

This clonotype was counted a few times. The chain employs TRBV5-1 and TRBJ2-5, with 10 bases aligning to TRBD1. Germline V gene data show CDR1 as SGHRS and CDR2 as YFSETQ. V was clipped by 3 bases and J by 5 bases; unmatched bases: 10. The CDR3 totals 16 residues. The CDR3 nucleotides are TGCGCCAGCAGCTCATTCGTAGGACAGGGGGGCGAGACCCAGTACTTC. This sequence encodes CASSSFVGQGGETQYF.